This is a list of T cell receptor beta chains from one sample in a study of blood T cells in healthy people across ages. TCRdb itself ran the 5' RACE reads through MiXCR, one entry per CDR3 protein. The top ten clones hold over 9% of a sample with approximately 1.5 million distinct CDR3 sequences, 34% of them seen once. The sequencing sample was made of blood. The receptors shown here come from a woman aged 25 to 45 in good health. CDR3s include the opening cysteine and the closing phenylalanine or tryptophan. The order of the fields is J gene, clone size, V gene, D gene, CDR3 protein, CDR3 DNA. The D gene is left open where the match is weak. The size entry is marked missing in some rows and otherwise reads once, few, many or a size class.

j_gene: TRBJ1-1; abundance: NA; v_gene: TRBV20-1; d_gene: NA; CDR3aa: CSARRVNTEAFF; CDR3nt: TGCAGTGCTCGCAGGGTGAACACTGAAGCTTTCTTT
j_gene: TRBJ2-1; abundance: NA; v_gene: TRBV11-2; d_gene: NA; CDR3aa: CASSSSSTGRNEQFF; CDR3nt: TGTGCCAGCAGCTCCTCCTCGACAGGGAGGAATGAGCAGTTCTTC
j_gene: TRBJ1-1; abundance: NA; v_gene: TRBV29-1; d_gene: NA; CDR3aa: CSVSNAEIEAFF; CDR3nt: TGCAGCGTTTCCAACGCAGAAATTGAAGCTTTCTTT
j_gene: TRBJ2-1; abundance: once; v_gene: TRBV7-3; d_gene: NA; CDR3aa: CASSSLGRARGDSYNEQFF; CDR3nt: TGTGCCAGCAGCTCGCTTGGTCGCGCGCGGGGTGACTCCTACAATGAGCAGTTCTTC
j_gene: TRBJ2-1; abundance: NA; v_gene: TRBV3-1; d_gene: TRBD2; CDR3aa: CASSQVGGGVKISYNEQFF; CDR3nt: TGTGCCAGCAGCCAAGTAGGCGGGGGAGTTAAAATCTCCTACAATGAGCAGTTCTTC
j_gene: TRBJ2-2; abundance: few; v_gene: TRBV5-1; d_gene: TRBD2; CDR3aa: CASSFFSGAGELFF; CDR3nt: TGCGCCAGCAGCTTCTTTAGCGGGGCCGGGGAGCTGTTTTTT
j_gene: TRBJ1-1; abundance: few; v_gene: TRBV24-1; d_gene: NA; CDR3aa: CATSDFMGVGSTEAFF; CDR3nt: TGTGCCACCAGTGATTTCATGGGGGTAGGATCCACTGAAGCTTTCTTT
j_gene: TRBJ2-5; abundance: NA; v_gene: TRBV12-3/TRBV12-4; d_gene: NA; CDR3aa: CASSFSSSQETQYF; CDR3nt: TGTGCCAGCAGTTTTAGTAGCTCCCAAGAGACCCAGTACTTC
j_gene: TRBJ2-1; abundance: few; v_gene: TRBV12-3/TRBV12-4; d_gene: TRBD2; CDR3aa: CASSTREGPHNEQFF; CDR3nt: TGTGCCAGCAGTACACGGGAGGGCCCCCACAATGAGCAGTTCTTC
j_gene: TRBJ1-2; abundance: few; v_gene: TRBV4-1; d_gene: NA; CDR3aa: CASSPKGWAGGPYGYTF; CDR3nt: TGCGCCAGCAGCCCGAAGGGGTGGGCAGGAGGACCCTATGGCTACACCTTC
j_gene: TRBJ2-3; abundance: few; v_gene: TRBV5-1; d_gene: NA; CDR3aa: CASSLGAWDGSTDTQYF; CDR3nt: TGCGCCAGCAGCTTGGGAGCCTGGGATGGGAGCACAGATACGCAGTATTTT
j_gene: TRBJ1-1; abundance: NA; v_gene: TRBV5-1; d_gene: TRBD1; CDR3aa: CASSLTGTVPMNTEAFF; CDR3nt: TGCGCCAGCAGCTTAACCGGGACAGTCCCGATGAACACTGAAGCTTTCTTT
j_gene: TRBJ2-5; abundance: NA; v_gene: TRBV12-3/TRBV12-4; d_gene: TRBD2; CDR3aa: CASSSRTSGGWNEQYF; CDR3nt: TGTGCCAGCAGTTCCCGGACTAGCGGGGGGTGGAATGAGCAGTACTTC
j_gene: TRBJ1-2; abundance: few; v_gene: TRBV6-1; d_gene: NA; CDR3aa: CASSEGRLVYGYTF; CDR3nt: TGTGCCAGCAGTGAAGGACGGTTGGTCTATGGCTACACCTTC
j_gene: TRBJ2-1; abundance: NA; v_gene: TRBV2; d_gene: NA; CDR3aa: CASSETGIYEQFF; CDR3nt: TGTGCCAGCAGCGAAACAGGGATCTATGAGCAGTTCTTC
j_gene: TRBJ2-3; abundance: NA; v_gene: TRBV6-2/TRBV6-3; d_gene: TRBD1; CDR3aa: CASSFPQTGVRGTQYF; CDR3nt: TGTGCCAGCAGCTTCCCCCAGACAGGGGTTAGGGGTACGCAGTATTTT
j_gene: TRBJ2-1; abundance: NA; v_gene: TRBV29-1; d_gene: TRBD2; CDR3aa: CSSNGAGGDYNGQFF; CDR3nt: TGCAGCTCGAACGGGGCGGGAGGGGATTACAATGGGCAGTTCTTC
j_gene: TRBJ2-7; abundance: NA; v_gene: TRBV12-3/TRBV12-4; d_gene: NA; CDR3aa: CASSFRIDITYEQYF; CDR3nt: TGTGCCAGCAGTTTTAGGATCGACATTACCTACGAGCAGTACTTC
j_gene: TRBJ1-2; abundance: NA; v_gene: TRBV9; d_gene: NA; CDR3aa: CASSGVGDLNYGYTF; CDR3nt: TGTGCCAGCAGCGGGGTCGGGGACCTAAACTATGGCTACACCTTC
j_gene: TRBJ2-7; abundance: NA; v_gene: TRBV29-1; d_gene: TRBD2; CDR3aa: CSALVGGPNEQYF; CDR3nt: TGCAGCGCCCTAGTGGGAGGGCCCAACGAGCAGTACTTC
j_gene: TRBJ2-7; abundance: few; v_gene: TRBV9; d_gene: TRBD1; CDR3aa: CASSVVDRGMVEQYF; CDR3nt: TGTGCCAGCAGCGTAGTGGACAGGGGGATGGTCGAGCAGTACTTC
j_gene: TRBJ1-5; abundance: NA; v_gene: TRBV27; d_gene: TRBD1; CDR3aa: CASRRSGTVGPQPQHF; CDR3nt: TGTGCCAGCAGGAGATCCGGGACAGTGGGCCCTCAGCCCCAGCATTTT
j_gene: TRBJ2-5; abundance: many; v_gene: TRBV20-1; d_gene: NA; CDR3aa: CSAVYTYQETQYF; CDR3nt: TGCAGTGCTGTCTACACCTACCAAGAGACCCAGTACTTC
j_gene: TRBJ2-7; abundance: NA; v_gene: TRBV13; d_gene: TRBD2; CDR3aa: CATGTSGVLSYEQYF; CDR3nt: TGTGCCACCGGGACTAGCGGGGTTCTATCCTACGAGCAGTACTTC
j_gene: TRBJ2-5; abundance: many; v_gene: TRBV10-3; d_gene: NA; CDR3aa: CAISESAPGTLGTQYF; CDR3nt: TGTGCCATCAGTGAGTCGGCGCCCGGGACCCTCGGGACCCAGTACTTC
j_gene: TRBJ2-2; abundance: NA; v_gene: TRBV11-2; d_gene: TRBD1; CDR3aa: CASTATTGVNTGELFF; CDR3nt: TGTGCCAGCACCGCGACTACAGGGGTAAACACCGGGGAGCTGTTTTTT
j_gene: TRBJ2-7; abundance: few; v_gene: TRBV28; d_gene: NA; CDR3aa: CASSLPPSEQYF; CDR3nt: TGTGCCAGCAGCCTCCCCCCCTCCGAGCAGTACTTC
j_gene: TRBJ1-5; abundance: NA; v_gene: TRBV6-1; d_gene: TRBD1; CDR3aa: CASSEGDRGDQPQHF; CDR3nt: TGTGCCAGCAGTGAAGGGGACAGGGGGGACCAGCCCCAGCATTTT
j_gene: TRBJ2-7; abundance: few; v_gene: TRBV7-9; d_gene: NA; CDR3aa: CASSSPGSVYEQYF; CDR3nt: TGTGCCAGCAGCTCCCCCGGAAGCGTCTACGAGCAGTACTTC
j_gene: TRBJ2-7; abundance: few; v_gene: TRBV20-1; d_gene: NA; CDR3aa: CSARVPGQSYEQYF; CDR3nt: TGCAGTGCTAGAGTCCCCGGACAGTCCTACGAGCAGTACTTC
j_gene: TRBJ2-5; abundance: NA; v_gene: TRBV5-5; d_gene: TRBD1; CDR3aa: CASSKHRGQETQYF; CDR3nt: TGTGCCAGCAGCAAACACAGGGGGCAAGAGACCCAGTACTTC
j_gene: TRBJ1-1; abundance: NA; v_gene: TRBV4-2; d_gene: NA; CDR3aa: CASSPLGVMNTEAFF; CDR3nt: TGTGCCAGCAGCCCCTTGGGAGTTATGAACACTGAAGCTTTCTTT
j_gene: TRBJ2-1; abundance: few; v_gene: TRBV20-1; d_gene: TRBD2; CDR3aa: CSAIEREANEQFF; CDR3nt: TGCAGTGCTATTGAGCGGGAGGCTAATGAGCAGTTCTTC
j_gene: TRBJ1-6; abundance: many; v_gene: TRBV20-1; d_gene: NA; CDR3aa: CSAQPTSPLHF; CDR3nt: TGCAGTGCTCAACCGACGTCACCCCTCCACTTT
j_gene: TRBJ2-1; abundance: NA; v_gene: TRBV29-1; d_gene: TRBD1; CDR3aa: CSVGDRGPQSSYNEQFF; CDR3nt: TGCAGCGTTGGGGACAGGGGGCCCCAAAGCTCCTACAATGAGCAGTTCTTC
j_gene: TRBJ1-6; abundance: few; v_gene: TRBV4-1; d_gene: NA; CDR3aa: CASSQDPRGTGSRSPLHF; CDR3nt: TGCGCCAGCAGCCAAGACCCGAGGGGCACGGGGTCGCGGTCACCCCTCCACTTT
j_gene: TRBJ2-1; abundance: NA; v_gene: TRBV30; d_gene: NA; CDR3aa: CAWSPGLGEKEQFF; CDR3nt: TGTGCCTGGAGCCCGGGACTGGGTGAGAAGGAGCAGTTCTTC
j_gene: TRBJ1-2; abundance: NA; v_gene: TRBV10-3; d_gene: NA; CDR3aa: CATSGASANYGYTF; CDR3nt: TGTGCCACCAGCGGTGCATCGGCTAACTATGGCTACACCTTC
j_gene: TRBJ1-1; abundance: NA; v_gene: TRBV12-3/TRBV12-4; d_gene: NA; CDR3aa: CASSSKRGDTEAFF; CDR3nt: TGTGCCAGCAGTTCTAAAAGGGGTGACACTGAAGCTTTCTTT
j_gene: TRBJ2-1; abundance: NA; v_gene: TRBV25-1; d_gene: TRBD1; CDR3aa: CASSEPGQVGNEQFF; CDR3nt: TGTGCCAGCAGTGAACCGGGACAGGTCGGCAATGAGCAGTTCTTC
j_gene: TRBJ2-6; abundance: NA; v_gene: TRBV6-1; d_gene: TRBD1; CDR3aa: CASSQERDRPPTSGANVLTF; CDR3nt: TGTGCCAGCAGTCAGGAACGGGACAGGCCGCCGACCTCTGGGGCCAACGTCCTGACTTTC
j_gene: TRBJ2-1; abundance: NA; v_gene: TRBV5-5; d_gene: NA; CDR3aa: CASSSGSVEQFF; CDR3nt: TGCGCCAGCAGCTCAGGGTCGGTTGAGCAGTTCTTC
j_gene: TRBJ1-5; abundance: few; v_gene: TRBV10-3; d_gene: NA; CDR3aa: CAISERGADQPQHF; CDR3nt: TGTGCCATCAGTGAACGGGGGGCCGATCAGCCCCAGCATTTT
j_gene: TRBJ1-2; abundance: NA; v_gene: TRBV12-3/TRBV12-4; d_gene: NA; CDR3aa: CASSSLMGYSYGYTF; CDR3nt: TGTGCCAGCAGTTCCCTAATGGGCTATTCCTATGGCTACACCTTC
j_gene: TRBJ1-4; abundance: few; v_gene: TRBV5-5; d_gene: NA; CDR3aa: CASSLGRNRASNEKLFF; CDR3nt: TGTGCCAGCAGCTTGGGGAGGAACAGGGCTTCTAATGAAAAACTGTTTTTT
j_gene: TRBJ2-1; abundance: NA; v_gene: TRBV12-3/TRBV12-4; d_gene: NA; CDR3aa: CASCLSRGISYNEQFF; CDR3nt: TGTGCCAGCTGTTTGTCCCGGGGGATCTCCTACAATGAGCAGTTCTTC
j_gene: TRBJ2-7; abundance: few; v_gene: TRBV20-1; d_gene: NA; CDR3aa: CSASGGITYEQYF; CDR3nt: TGCAGTGCAAGTGGGGGGATTACCTACGAGCAGTACTTC
j_gene: TRBJ2-3; abundance: NA; v_gene: TRBV4-1; d_gene: TRBD1; CDR3aa: CASSRGRGTGEPDTQYF; CDR3nt: TGCGCCAGCAGCCGAGGTCGGGGGACAGGGGAGCCAGATACGCAGTATTTT
j_gene: TRBJ2-7; abundance: NA; v_gene: TRBV7-8; d_gene: NA; CDR3aa: CASSFKTRSEQYF; CDR3nt: TGTGCCAGCAGCTTCAAGACTAGATCCGAGCAGTACTTC